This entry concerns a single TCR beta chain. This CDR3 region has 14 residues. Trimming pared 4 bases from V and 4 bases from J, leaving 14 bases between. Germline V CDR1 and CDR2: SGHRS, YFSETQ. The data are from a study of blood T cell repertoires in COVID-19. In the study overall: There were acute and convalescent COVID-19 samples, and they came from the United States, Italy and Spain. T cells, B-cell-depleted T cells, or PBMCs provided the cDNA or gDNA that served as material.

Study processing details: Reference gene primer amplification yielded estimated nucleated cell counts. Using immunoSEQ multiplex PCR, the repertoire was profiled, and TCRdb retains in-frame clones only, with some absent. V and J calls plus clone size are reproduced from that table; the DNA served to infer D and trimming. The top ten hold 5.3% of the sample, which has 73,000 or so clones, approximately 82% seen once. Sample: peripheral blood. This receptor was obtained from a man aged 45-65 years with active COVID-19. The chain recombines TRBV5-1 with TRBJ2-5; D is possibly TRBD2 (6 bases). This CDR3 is CASSGGAVGETQYF. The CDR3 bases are TGCGCCAGCAGCGGAGGGGCAGTAGGAGAGACCCAGTACTTC.